These T cell receptor beta chains were read from a single sample in a study of blood T cell repertoires in COVID-19. Measured with immunoSEQ multiplex PCR; TCRdb has only the in-frame clones, and not every one. The data hold roughly 360,000 clones, with around 83% observed a single time. The specimen sequenced was PBMCs or T cells enriched from blood (not recorded which). All receptors come from a woman aged 45-60 years who had recovered from COVID-19. CDR3s include the opening cysteine and the closing phenylalanine or tryptophan. D genes are given only for firm matches. Expanded clones get a size class; other rows say once, few or many, or leave the size out.

J: TRBJ1-2; size: .; V: TRBV29-1; D: .; DNA: TGCAGCGTTGTAGTGGGGCAGGGTTCAAGAGGTCAGGCTGGCTACACCTTC; CDR3: CSVVVGQGSRGQAGYTF
J: TRBJ1-2; size: .; V: TRBV2; D: .; DNA: TGTGCCAGCAGTGACGGGGGAGGCTATGGCTACACCTTC; CDR3: CASSDGGGYGYTF
J: TRBJ1-6; size: .; V: TRBV28; D: .; DNA: TGTGCCAGCAACCTCGGCCCTAGCTCCTATAATTCACCCCTCCACTTT; CDR3: CASNLGPSSYNSPLHF
J: TRBJ2-7; size: .; V: TRBV11-3; D: .; DNA: TGTGCCAGCAGCTTGGAGGGGCAGGAGCAGTACTTC; CDR3: CASSLEGQEQYF
J: TRBJ1-3; size: .; V: TRBV14; D: .; DNA: TGTGCCAGCAGCCCAGTATCGGGGAGCTCTGGAAACACCATATATTTT; CDR3: CASSPVSGSSGNTIYF
J: TRBJ2-7; size: .; V: TRBV6-5; D: .; DNA: TGTGCCAGCACGTCTGGGCCCGCCGATGACGAGCAGTACTTC; CDR3: CASTSGPADDEQYF
J: TRBJ1-1; size: .; V: TRBV3-1/TRBV3-2; D: .; DNA: TGTGCCAGCAGCCCATGCGAGGGTGTAAGGAACACTGAAGCTTTCTTT; CDR3: CASSPCEGVRNTEAFF
J: TRBJ2-1; size: .; V: TRBV5-1; D: .; DNA: TGCGCCAGCAGCTTGGAGCTGTTAGGGGGGGCCACGAGCTCCTACAATGAGCAGTTCTTC; CDR3: CASSLELLGGATSSYNEQFF
J: TRBJ2-1; size: .; V: TRBV12-3/TRBV12-4; D: .; DNA: TGTGCCAGCAGTCCCAGTTCTGAGCAGTTCTTC; CDR3: CASSPSSEQFF
J: TRBJ2-7; size: .; V: TRBV7-6; D: TRBD1; DNA: TGTGCCAGCAGCTTGGGACAGGGACCCCGATACGAGCAGTACTTC; CDR3: CASSLGQGPRYEQYF
J: TRBJ1-2; size: .; V: TRBV6-4; D: .; DNA: TGTGCCAGCAGTGACGGGGGACTTCGCGGCTACACCTTC; CDR3: CASSDGGLRGYTF
J: TRBJ1-1; size: few; V: TRBV7-8; D: TRBD1; DNA: TGTGCCAGCAGCCCACCGGGCGGGACAGGGAAGAACACTGAAGCTTTCTTT; CDR3: CASSPPGGTGKNTEAFF
J: TRBJ1-1; size: once; V: TRBV5-1; D: TRBD1; DNA: TGCGCCAGCAGCGTGGGAGGGGGCTTGTACACTGAAGCTTTCTTT; CDR3: CASSVGGGLYTEAFF
J: TRBJ2-5; size: .; V: TRBV14; D: TRBD2; DNA: TGTGCCAGCAGCCAAGGGCTAGCGGCGTACCAAGAGACCCAGTACTTC; CDR3: CASSQGLAAYQETQYF
J: TRBJ2-3; size: .; V: TRBV7-9; D: TRBD2; DNA: TGTGCCAGCAGCGACGCCGGGACTAGCGGTCCCACAGATACGCAGTATTTT; CDR3: CASSDAGTSGPTDTQYF
J: TRBJ1-1; size: .; V: TRBV4-3; D: .; DNA: TGCGCCAGCAGCCAAGATCACGGGGGAACACTGAACACTGAAGCTTTCTTT; CDR3: CASSQDHGGTLNTEAFF
J: TRBJ1-5; size: .; V: TRBV19; D: .; DNA: TGTGCCAGTAGTATGGTTGTTTTGGCAGGCAGGCCGGGCAATCAGCCCCAGCATTTT; CDR3: CASSMVVLAGRPGNQPQHF
J: TRBJ2-5; size: .; V: TRBV7-2; D: .; DNA: TGTGCCAGCAGCTTCCAGGGAAGCAAAGAGACCCAGTACTTC; CDR3: CASSFQGSKETQYF
J: TRBJ2-1; size: .; V: TRBV7-9; D: TRBD2; DNA: TGTGCCAGCAGTAGCGGGAGCTCCTACAATGAGCAGTTCTTC; CDR3: CASSSGSSYNEQFF
J: TRBJ2-7; size: .; V: TRBV7-2; D: .; DNA: TGTGCCAGCAGCCCTGCATCGCGGGACGGCAACTACGAGCAGTACTTC; CDR3: CASSPASRDGNYEQYF
J: TRBJ2-1; size: .; V: TRBV7-3; D: TRBD2; DNA: TGTGCCAGCAGCTCTGGACTAGCGGGAGTTAAACAGTTCTTC; CDR3: CASSSGLAGVKQFF
J: TRBJ2-7; size: once; V: TRBV15; D: .; DNA: TGTGCCACCAGCAGAGGGGGGGGCGGCGACGAGCAGTACTTC; CDR3: CATSRGGGGDEQYF
J: TRBJ2-1; size: .; V: TRBV5-1; D: TRBD2; DNA: TGCGCCAGCAGCTTGGTTGGTGGGACTAGCGGAGAGGCGCAGTTCTTC; CDR3: CASSLVGGTSGEAQFF
J: TRBJ2-2; size: once; V: TRBV27; D: .; DNA: TGTGCCAGCAGTTTAAGGACCAGGGTCACCGGGGAGCTGTTTTTT; CDR3: CASSLRTRVTGELFF
J: TRBJ2-1; size: .; V: TRBV9; D: TRBD2; DNA: TGTGCCAGCAGCGCCCAGACAGGGGGATTGGGACTAGCGGGAGTGGGCTCCTACAATGAGCAGTTCTTC; CDR3: CASSAQTGGLGLAGVGSYNEQFF
J: TRBJ2-2; size: few; V: TRBV7-2; D: .; DNA: TGTGCCAGCTTCAGTGGGGGGAGTGGAAGCACCGGGGAGCTGTTTTTT; CDR3: CASFSGGSGSTGELFF
J: TRBJ2-1; size: .; V: TRBV19; D: TRBD2; DNA: TGTGCCAGTAGTATCCCCAGCGGGAGTGGTACCTACAATGAGCAGTTCTTC; CDR3: CASSIPSGSGTYNEQFF
J: TRBJ2-1; size: .; V: TRBV15; D: .; DNA: TGTGCCACCAGTCAGCGAGGAAATTACAATGAGCAGTTCTTC; CDR3: CATSQRGNYNEQFF
J: TRBJ2-5; size: .; V: TRBV11-2; D: .; DNA: TGTGCCAGCAGACCACAGCCGCAAGAGACCCAGTACTTC; CDR3: CASRPQPQETQYF
J: TRBJ2-7; size: .; V: TRBV18; D: TRBD1; DNA: TGTGCCAGCTCACCGGGACAGGGACAGGAGCAGTACTTC; CDR3: CASSPGQGQEQYF
J: TRBJ2-7; size: .; V: TRBV6-9; D: TRBD2; DNA: TGTGCCAGCAGTTATTACGGACTAGCGGGGGTCGAGCAGTACTTC; CDR3: CASSYYGLAGVEQYF
J: TRBJ1-3; size: once; V: TRBV4-3; D: .; DNA: TGCGCCAGCAGCCAAGTCTTGGGGGCTCTTGGAAACACCATATATTTT; CDR3: CASSQVLGALGNTIYF